This note documents a single TCR beta chain sequence. The same CDR3 also results from other DNA sequences found in this sample. In germline, CDR1 is KGHSH, CDR2 LQKENI. The V and J ends lost 6 bases and 1 base, in that order; junction bases with no gene match: 6. The CDR3 loop spans 15 amino acids. The data derive from a study of blood T cell repertoires in COVID-19. Study at large: Spain, Italy and the United States supplied samples that represented acute and convalescent COVID-19. T cells, B-cell-depleted T cells, or PBMCs supplied cDNA or gDNA.

Authors' analysis steps: Estimates of nucleated cell counts were drawn from the amplification of reference gene primers. Here immunoSEQ multiplex PCR was the method, and the copy in TCRdb shows in-frame clones only, minus some. Clone size and the V and J calls come from that table; the DNA yielded D and trimming. Among 250,000 or so clones, about 80% were seen once, and the ten largest hold roughly 10%. This TCR came from a man older than 75 with acute or convalescent COVID-19. The sample comprised peripheral blood. The gene calls are TRBV18 and TRBJ2-1; 7 nucleotides align to TRBD1. CDR3 nucleotides: TGTGCCAGCTCGCTCGGACAGGCATCCTACAATGAGCAGTTCTTC. Translated: CASSLGQASYNEQFF.